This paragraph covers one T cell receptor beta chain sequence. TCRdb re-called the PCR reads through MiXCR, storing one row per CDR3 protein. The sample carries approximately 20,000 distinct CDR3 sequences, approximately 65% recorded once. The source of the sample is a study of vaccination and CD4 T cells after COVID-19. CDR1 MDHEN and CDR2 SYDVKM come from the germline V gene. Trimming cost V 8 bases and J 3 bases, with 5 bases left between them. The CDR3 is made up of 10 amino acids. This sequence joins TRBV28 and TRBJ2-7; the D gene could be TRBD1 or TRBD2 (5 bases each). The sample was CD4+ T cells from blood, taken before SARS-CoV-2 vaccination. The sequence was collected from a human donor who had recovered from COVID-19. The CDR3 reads CASGGYEQYF. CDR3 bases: TGTGCCAGCGGGGGCTACGAGCAGTACTTC.